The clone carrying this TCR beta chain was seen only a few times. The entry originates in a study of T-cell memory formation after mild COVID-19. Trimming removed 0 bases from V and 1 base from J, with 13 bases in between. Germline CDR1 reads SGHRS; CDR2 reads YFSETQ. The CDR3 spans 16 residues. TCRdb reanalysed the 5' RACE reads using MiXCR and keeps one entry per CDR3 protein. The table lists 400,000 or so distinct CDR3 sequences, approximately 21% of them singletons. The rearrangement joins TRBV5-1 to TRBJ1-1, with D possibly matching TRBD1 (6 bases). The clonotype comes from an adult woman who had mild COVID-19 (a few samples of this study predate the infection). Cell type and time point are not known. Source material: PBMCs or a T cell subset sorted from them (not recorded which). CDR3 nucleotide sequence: TGCGCCAGCAGCTTGGCCACAGGGACGCCGAACACTGAAGCTTTCTTT. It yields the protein CASSLATGTPNTEAFF.